This T cell receptor beta chain is drawn from a study of technical replicates of blood from a few donors. This CDR3 is built from 14 residues. The V end was cut by 6 bases, the J end by 3 bases, with 17 bases between. Germline assignment: CDR1 SQVTM and CDR2 ANQGSEA. Sequenced by immunoSEQ multiplex PCR; TCRdb stores in-frame clones only, minus some. The sample consists of approximately 70,000 clones, roughly 98% of them appearing once. Sequencing was carried out using T cells isolated from PBMCs. The clonotype comes from a human donor in good health. The gene calls are TRBV29-1 and TRBJ1-1; a possible D gene is TRBD1 (6 bases). The CDR3 DNA reads TGCAGCGTCCATAAGGGGGGGGCGGACACTGAAGCTTTCTTT. It codes for CSVHKGGADTEAFF.